One T cell receptor (beta chain) is described in this entry. There are a few counts of this clonotype. The clone's antigen remains unknown. The input lacks base qualities; no much larger clone sits a single base away. The entry originates in a study of T-cell memory formation after mild COVID-19 (dated by TCRdb to 2020 to 2023). For context, the study as a whole: TCR sequence clusters from the two donors were largely donor specific. In a couple of donors, T-cell clones that expanded and contracted after mild COVID-19 were followed by sequencing TCRalpha and TCRbeta repertoires longitudinally. Two young, previously healthy adult volunteers, one female and one male, were included in the cohort.

PBMCs were isolated by Ficoll-Paque density gradient centrifugation. The paper's findings and limits, for the study overall: Only a couple of mild cases were covered by the study, and larger cohorts that include severe cases with pre-infection samples were considered necessary. Some responding clones were detected in pre-infection memory, which suggested that pre-existing cross-reactive memory T cells had joined the SARS-CoV-2 response. Contracting CD4+ clones were located mainly in the CM and EM memory subsets, whereas CD8+ clones were found to be enriched in EMRA. Whether the second-wave clones peaking on day 37 were SARS-CoV-2 specific was not confirmed. From day 15 to 85, contracting clones showed balanced CD4/CD8 phenotypes, whereas a second wave of clones that expanded from day 15 to 37 leaned towards CD4+.

The CDR3, cysteine through phenylalanine, is 16 amino acids long. The CDR3 DNA has 48 bases and is translated from base 1. Taken from the germline V gene (reference sequence), the CDR1 and CDR2 loops are LNHDA and SQIVND. V and J are truncated by 0 bases and 3 bases respectively, leaving an intervening sequence of 9 bases. Instrument used: Illumina NovaSeq 6000. Using 5'RACE with constant-segment primers, TCRalpha and TCRbeta cDNA libraries were constructed, with sample barcodes and unique molecular identifiers added in the process. RNA was extracted from every sample with Trizol reagent. Amplification of the libraries took two PCR steps, and the second step added a second sample barcode plus Illumina TruSeq adapters. Sequencing of the libraries was done on an Illumina NovaSeq, producing 2 x 150 bp paired-end reads. On the authors' methods: Demultiplexing of reads and collapsing into UMI-guided consensus sequences were performed with migec v1.2.7. Using mixcr v2.1.11, the UMI consensuses were aligned to TRA and TRB V and J templates and assembled into clonotypes. A clonotype was counted as expanded or contracted only if both edgeR and NoisET called the change significant, with noise models trained on biological replicates. For edgeR calls, a false discovery rate-adjusted p below 0.01 and a log2 fold-change threshold of 1 were applied. PCA with hierarchical clustering of max-normalized trajectories of the 1000 most abundant clonotypes was used as exploratory dynamics analysis. The CD4 or CD8 phenotype of responding clones was assigned using the separately sequenced CD4+ and CD8+ repertoires. Using fastp at Q25 and MiXCR, TCRdb reprocessed the public reads and kept productive beta chains. For every CDR3 protein sequence, its rows merge into one entry that carries the most common genes and DNA. TCRdb assigned the V and J calls; the authors' analysis was not used. In this sample the table shows about 130,000 distinct CDR3 sequences, about 5.9% of which occur a single time. The top ten clones comprise approximately 2.3% of the sample.

The TCR was taken from an adult woman who had mild COVID-19 (a few samples of this study predate the infection). The sample titles of this study are shuffled in the database, so cell type and time point are left out; the donor was told from shared clones. This chain is built from TRBV19 and TRBJ2-6; the D segment cannot be called with confidence. The specimen sequenced was PBMCs or a T cell subset sorted from them (not recorded which). The CDR3 here reads CASSIEAGVGANVLTF. The sequence in DNA is TGTGCCAGTAGTATAGAGGCTGGGGTTGGGGCCAACGTCCTGACTTTC.